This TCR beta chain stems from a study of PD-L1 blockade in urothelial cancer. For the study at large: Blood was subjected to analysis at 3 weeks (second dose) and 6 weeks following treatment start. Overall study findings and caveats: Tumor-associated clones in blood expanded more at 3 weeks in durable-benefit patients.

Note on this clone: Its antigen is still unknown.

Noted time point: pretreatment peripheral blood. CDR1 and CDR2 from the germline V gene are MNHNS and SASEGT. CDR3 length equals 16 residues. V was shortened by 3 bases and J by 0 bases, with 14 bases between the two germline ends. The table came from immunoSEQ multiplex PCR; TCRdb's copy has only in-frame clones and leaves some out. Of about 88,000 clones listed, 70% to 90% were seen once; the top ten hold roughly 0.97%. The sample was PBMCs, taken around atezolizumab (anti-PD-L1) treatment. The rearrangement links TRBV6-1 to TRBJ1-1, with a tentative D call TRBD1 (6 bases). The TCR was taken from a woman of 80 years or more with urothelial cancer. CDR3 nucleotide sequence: TGTGCCAGCAGTGACGGAGCAGGGGCGATGAACACTGAAGCTTTCTTT. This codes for CASSDGAGAMNTEAFF.